This is a list of T cell receptor beta chains from one sample in a study of T cell responses to AZD1222 COVID-19 vaccine. The assay was immunoSEQ multiplex PCR, and TCRdb's table has in-frame clones only and misses some. The sample lists over 110,000 clones; approximately 90% were seen once. This material consisted of peripheral blood, taken 28 days after the second AZD1222 dose. These receptors were taken from an adult who received the AZD1222 COVID-19 vaccine. The CDR3 runs from the conserved cysteine through the conserved F or W. Fields, in order: D gene, V gene, clone size, J gene, CDR3 DNA, CDR3 protein. A D gene is named only where the DNA matches it firmly. Only some rows state a clone size, as once, few, many or a class for expanded clones.

D: .; V: TRBV10-3; size: .; J: TRBJ1-5; DNA: TGTGCCATCAGTGAGGAAGGATGGGGAGGACAGCCCCAGCATTTT; CDR3: CAISEEGWGGQPQHF
D: .; V: TRBV30; size: .; J: TRBJ1-5; DNA: TGTGCCTGGAGTGCGGGGAACGCGTATAGCAATCAGCCCCAGCATTTT; CDR3: CAWSAGNAYSNQPQHF
D: .; V: TRBV11-3; size: .; J: TRBJ2-3; DNA: TGTGCCAGCAGCTTGAGGGGGGGTAGCGTCGGAGATACGCAGTATTTT; CDR3: CASSLRGGSVGDTQYF
D: .; V: TRBV7-6; size: .; J: TRBJ2-5; DNA: TGTGCCAGCAGCGTCACAGGATTTAGGGAGACCCAGTACTTC; CDR3: CASSVTGFRETQYF
D: .; V: TRBV30; size: .; J: TRBJ2-4; DNA: TGTGCCTGGAGCGATAGGAGGCTAGCCAAAAACATTCAGTACTTC; CDR3: CAWSDRRLAKNIQYF
D: .; V: TRBV6-1; size: .; J: TRBJ1-2; DNA: TGTGCCAGCAGTGAAGCGTGGGGACAAACGGATAACTATGGCTACACCTTC; CDR3: CASSEAWGQTDNYGYTF
D: .; V: TRBV7-2; size: .; J: TRBJ1-3; DNA: TGTGCCAGCAGCACTCAGATAGGAAACACCATATATTTT; CDR3: CASSTQIGNTIYF
D: TRBD2; V: TRBV6-4; size: medium-sized; J: TRBJ2-3; DNA: TGTGCCAGCAGTGACTCGGGACTAGCGGGAGCAGATACGCAGTATTTT; CDR3: CASSDSGLAGADTQYF
D: TRBD1; V: TRBV11-2; size: few; J: TRBJ1-6; DNA: TGTGCCAGCAGCCCAAAGGACAGGGACTATAATTCACCCCTCCACTTT; CDR3: CASSPKDRDYNSPLHF
D: .; V: TRBV7-9; size: .; J: TRBJ2-7; DNA: TGTGCCAGCAGCTCCGCAGGGGAGAGGAACGAGCAGTACTTC; CDR3: CASSSAGERNEQYF
D: TRBD1; V: TRBV19; size: .; J: TRBJ1-6; DNA: TGTGCCAGTAGGGAGACAGGGAAAGGTTCACCCCTCCACTTT; CDR3: CASRETGKGSPLHF
D: .; V: TRBV3-1/TRBV3-2; size: .; J: TRBJ1-5; DNA: TGTGCCAGCAGCCAAGGCGAGGGACAGCCCCAGCATTTT; CDR3: CASSQGEGQPQHF
D: .; V: TRBV6-4; size: .; J: TRBJ1-5; DNA: TGTGCCAGCAGTGAAGGGAGTACGAGCCCCCAGCATTTT; CDR3: CASSEGSTSPQHF
D: .; V: TRBV10-3; size: once; J: TRBJ2-7; DNA: TGTGCCATCAGTTCCTCGGGAGAGCAGTACTTC; CDR3: CAISSSGEQYF
D: .; V: TRBV5-4; size: .; J: TRBJ1-3; DNA: TGTGCCAGCAGCTTGCTCAGTGGAAACACCATATATTTT; CDR3: CASSLLSGNTIYF
D: .; V: TRBV7-9; size: .; J: TRBJ1-4; DNA: TGTGCCAGCAGCTCAAGAATGGAGGGAAGGGCTAATGAAAAACTGTTTTTT; CDR3: CASSSRMEGRANEKLFF
D: .; V: TRBV4-2; size: .; J: TRBJ2-1; DNA: TGTGCCAGCAGCCCCGTGGAGCAGCCCTACAATGAGCAGTTCTTC; CDR3: CASSPVEQPYNEQFF
D: .; V: TRBV5-4; size: .; J: TRBJ2-4; DNA: TGTGCCAGCAGCTTAGGGCCGGAGGGGCCCAAAAACATTCAGTACTTC; CDR3: CASSLGPEGPKNIQYF
D: .; V: TRBV3-1/TRBV3-2; size: once; J: TRBJ1-1; DNA: TGTGCCAGCACCGCACAAAACACTGAAGCTTTCTTT; CDR3: CASTAQNTEAFF
D: .; V: TRBV19; size: once; J: TRBJ1-2; DNA: TGTGCCAGTAGTTCGCGGGGGGATTCGAGCTATGGCTACACCTTC; CDR3: CASSSRGDSSYGYTF
D: TRBD1; V: TRBV5-5; size: few; J: TRBJ1-1; DNA: TGTGCCAGCAGCCCGTTGTGGACAGGGGGCGTGAACACTGAAGCTTTCTTT; CDR3: CASSPLWTGGVNTEAFF
D: .; V: TRBV20-1; size: .; J: TRBJ1-2; DNA: TGCAGTGCTCACCCAGGCTATGGCTACACCTTC; CDR3: CSAHPGYGYTF
D: .; V: TRBV5-1; size: .; J: TRBJ1-4; DNA: TGCGCCAGCAGCACCAGCTCAACTAATGAAAAACTGTTTTTT; CDR3: CASSTSSTNEKLFF
D: .; V: TRBV28; size: .; J: TRBJ2-4; DNA: TGTGCCAGCAGTAGCGGGAAAAACATTCAGTACTTC; CDR3: CASSSGKNIQYF
D: .; V: TRBV3-1/TRBV3-2; size: .; J: TRBJ2-7; DNA: TGTGCCAGCAGCCAAGAATGGAACCTCGCGGGGCCCTACGAGCAGTACTTC; CDR3: CASSQEWNLAGPYEQYF
D: .; V: TRBV19; size: .; J: TRBJ2-4; DNA: TGTGCCAGTAGTATAGGGGGTAGAGTAGCCAAAAACATTCAGTACTTC; CDR3: CASSIGGRVAKNIQYF
D: .; V: TRBV5-1; size: .; J: TRBJ2-3; DNA: TGCGCCAGCAAACAAGCGCGGGGCAACACAGATACGCAGTATTTT; CDR3: CASKQARGNTDTQYF
D: TRBD1; V: TRBV14; size: .; J: TRBJ2-6; DNA: TGTGCCAGCAGCCAAGACCCTGGACAGGGATGTCAGTCTGGGGCCAACGTCCTGACTTTC; CDR3: CASSQDPGQGCQSGANVLTF
D: TRBD2; V: TRBV9; size: .; J: TRBJ2-1; DNA: TGTGCCAGCAGCCGGACTAGCGGGGGGGTATACAATGAGCAGTTCTTC; CDR3: CASSRTSGGVYNEQFF
D: .; V: TRBV30; size: .; J: TRBJ2-2; DNA: TGTGCCTGCCCGGGGGCCACCGGGGAGCTGTTTTTT; CDR3: CACPGATGELFF
D: .; V: TRBV19; size: .; J: TRBJ1-3; DNA: TGTGCCAGTAGAGGTGCGGCGACACTCTCTGGAAACACCATATATTTT; CDR3: CASRGAATLSGNTIYF
D: .; V: TRBV28; size: .; J: TRBJ1-1; DNA: TGTGCCAGCAGCTCTCCAGGGATGGGAAACACTGAAGCTTTCTTT; CDR3: CASSSPGMGNTEAFF
D: .; V: TRBV7-2; size: .; J: TRBJ2-6; DNA: TGTGCCAGCAGCACGGCCTCTGGGGCCAACGTCCTGACTTTC; CDR3: CASSTASGANVLTF
D: .; V: TRBV6-4; size: .; J: TRBJ2-6; DNA: TGTGCCAGCGGGGTGAGCTCTGGGGCCAACGTCCTGACTTTC; CDR3: CASGVSSGANVLTF
D: TRBD1; V: TRBV27; size: .; J: TRBJ2-2; DNA: TGTGCCAGCAGTTCCAGGGGGCTGTTTATCACCGGGGAGCTGTTTTTT; CDR3: CASSSRGLFITGELFF
D: TRBD1; V: TRBV4-2; size: once; J: TRBJ1-2; DNA: TGTGCCAGCAGCCAAGAAACAGGGGGCAGGGGCTACACCTTC; CDR3: CASSQETGGRGYTF
D: .; V: TRBV27; size: .; J: TRBJ1-1; DNA: TGTGCCAGCAGTTTCGGGGCCCTGGGGGGCACTGAAGCTTTCTTT; CDR3: CASSFGALGGTEAFF
D: .; V: TRBV7-8; size: .; J: TRBJ1-2; DNA: TGTGCCAGCAGCTTAGTACAGGCCAACTATGGCTACACCTTC; CDR3: CASSLVQANYGYTF
D: .; V: TRBV6-6; size: .; J: TRBJ1-5; DNA: TGTGCCACCGTAAAAGGGCGACCTAATAGCAATCAGCCCCAGCATTTT; CDR3: CATVKGRPNSNQPQHF
D: TRBD2; V: TRBV9; size: .; J: TRBJ2-1; DNA: TGTGCCAGCTCTAGAAGCGGGGGAGATTACAATGAGCAGTTCTTC; CDR3: CASSRSGGDYNEQFF
D: TRBD1; V: TRBV11-2; size: many; J: TRBJ2-7; DNA: TGTGCCAGCAGCTGTGGACAGGGAGGATCCTACGAGCAGTACTTC; CDR3: CASSCGQGGSYEQYF
D: .; V: TRBV28; size: .; J: TRBJ1-4; DNA: TGTGCCAGCAGAGAGACGAGGGTTGATGAAAAACTGTTTTTT; CDR3: CASRETRVDEKLFF
D: .; V: TRBV5-1; size: .; J: TRBJ1-1; DNA: TGCGCCAGCAGCTTGGGGAAGGGAGCGAGGGCCACTGAAGCTTTCTTT; CDR3: CASSLGKGARATEAFF